These T cell receptor beta chains were read from a single sample in a study of OX40 agonist ivuxolimab in advanced cancers. Method: immunoSEQ multiplex PCR; TCRdb's copy keeps in-frame clones and lacks some. The sample yields some 40,000 clones, over 80% seen once. Source: CD4+ or CD8+ T cells sorted from blood, taken in a trial of the OX40 agonist ivuxolimab. The source is an adult with an advanced solid tumor such as melanoma, head and neck, liver or kidney cancer. Each CDR3 is given with its conserved first and last residue. The order of the fields is D gene, clone size, CDR3 length, J gene, V gene, CDR3 DNA, CDR3 protein. The D gene is left open where the match is weak. Clone size is stated in some rows and not others, as once, few, many or a class when expanded.

>-|-|15|TRBJ2-1|TRBV11-3
TGTGCCAGCAGCTTAGTACAGGAGGGCCGGGATGAGCAGTTCTTC
CASSLVQEGRDEQFF
>-|-|14|TRBJ1-1|TRBV5-1
TGCGCCAGCAGCTTGATGCCGGGGAACACTGAAGCTTTCTTT
CASSLMPGNTEAFF
>TRBD2|-|18|TRBJ2-5|TRBV4-1
TGCGCCAGCAGCCAAGATGTAGGGTTAGCGGGAGGACAAGAGACCCAGTACTTC
CASSQDVGLAGGQETQYF
>-|few|12|TRBJ2-7|TRBV11-2
TGTGCCAGCAGCTTAGGGGACTACGAGCAGTACTTC
CASSLGDYEQYF
>TRBD2|-|15|TRBJ2-1|TRBV9
TGTGCCAGCAGCGTAGGTAGCGGGGGGTACAATGAGCAGTTCTTC
CASSVGSGGYNEQFF
>-|-|13|TRBJ1-2|TRBV7-6
TGTGCCAGCGCCCCGACAGCTAACTATGGCTACACCTTC
CASAPTANYGYTF
>TRBD2|-|15|TRBJ2-1|TRBV2
TGTGCCAGCAGTAACCGACTAGCGGGGCAGAATGAGCAGTTCTTC
CASSNRLAGQNEQFF
>-|-|14|TRBJ1-2|TRBV7-2
TGTGCCAGCAGCCTACCCCGGGCTAGCTATGGCTACACCTTC
CASSLPRASYGYTF
>TRBD2|-|18|TRBJ2-3|TRBV5-5
TGTGCCAGCAGCTTGGGGCTAGCGGGGGGGCCTAGCACAGATACGCAGTATTTT
CASSLGLAGGPSTDTQYF
>-|-|12|TRBJ2-3|TRBV6-1
TGTGCCAGCAGTGAGGCTACAGATACGCAGTATTTT
CASSEATDTQYF
>-|-|13|TRBJ2-3|TRBV29-1
TGCAGCCTCGACGGTGTGGGTACAGGTACGCAGTATTTT
CSLDGVGTGTQYF
>TRBD1|-|17|TRBJ2-5|TRBV7-2
TGTGCCAGCAGCTTAGTGGGACAGGGGGCTTTACAAGAGACCCAGTACTTC
CASSLVGQGALQETQYF
>-|-|15|TRBJ2-2|TRBV7-2
TGTGCCAGCAGAAGAGTAGGACAGAGCACCGGGGAGCTGTTTTTT
CASRRVGQSTGELFF
>TRBD2|-|15|TRBJ2-7|TRBV7-3
TGTGCCAGCAGCTTGATAGCGGGAGGGCTGGACGAGCAGTACTTC
CASSLIAGGLDEQYF
>-|once|14|TRBJ1-4|TRBV6-1
TGTGCCAGCAGGGTGGGATCAACTAATGAAAAACTGTTTTTT
CASRVGSTNEKLFF
>-|once|16|TRBJ2-2|TRBV5-1
TGCGCCAGCAGACCCGGGTCCTCAGGTGACACCGGGGAGCTGTTTTTT
CASRPGSSGDTGELFF
>-|-|15|TRBJ2-7|TRBV10-3
TGTGCCATCAGTGAGTCAGCGGATCGACTCTACGAGCAGTACTTC
CAISESADRLYEQYF
>TRBD2|-|18|TRBJ2-3|TRBV5-4
TGTGCCAGCAGCCTGGGACTAGCGGGAGGGCCGTACACAGATACGCAGTATTTT
CASSLGLAGGPYTDTQYF
>-|-|17|TRBJ2-1|TRBV7-2
TGTGCCAGCAGCATTACCGGTTTGGGGGCGACTTACAATGAGCAGTTCTTC
CASSITGLGATYNEQFF
>-|-|14|TRBJ2-5|TRBV6-1
TGTGCCAGCAGGCGGGGGCCCAACCAAGAGACCCAGTACTTC
CASRRGPNQETQYF
>-|-|12|TRBJ1-1|TRBV10-3
TGTGCCATCAGTCAGGGAGGCACTGAAGCTTTCTTT
CAISQGGTEAFF
>TRBD2|once|15|TRBJ2-2|TRBV2
TGTGCCAGCAGTGTCGGACTAGCGGGCACCGGGGAGCTGTTTTTT
CASSVGLAGTGELFF
>TRBD2|once|14|TRBJ2-7|TRBV2
TGTGCCAGCAGTGGAGCGGGAGGGGCCTACGAGCAGTACTTC
CASSGAGGAYEQYF
>TRBD2|-|15|TRBJ2-2|TRBV18
TGTGCCAGCTCCCAAAGCGGGAGCAGGACCGGGGAGCTGTTTTTT
CASSQSGSRTGELFF
>TRBD1|-|14|TRBJ2-5|TRBV4-1
TGCGCCAGCAGCCACAGGACAGGACAAGAGACCCAGTACTTC
CASSHRTGQETQYF